The source of this T cell receptor (beta chain) is a study of T cells in Graves' hyperthyroidism and ophthalmopathy. Study-wide results and caveats: Ophthalmopathy onset followed model prediction by a median roughly six months. Patients with ophthalmopathy were separated from those with stable hyperthyroidism by a 13 V-J model.

Used for diagnoses were clinical symptoms, serum thyroxine and TRAb, thyroid ultrasound and orbital computed tomography. Fresh peripheral blood, more than 8 ml of it, supplied the PBMCs. This clonotype was recorded a few times. The antigen remains undetermined. Regions amplified from RNA transcripts were the TCR beta CDR3 regions. TCR CDR3 regions were first amplified by RT-PCR with HTBI primers. TCRdb reprocessed the multiplex PCR reads with MiXCR, giving one entry per CDR3 protein. The sample holds some 490,000 distinct CDR3 sequences; around a fifth are singletons and the top ten take under 55%. CDR3 length: 14 residues. Germline V gene lookup returns CDR1 SGHAT and CDR2 FQNNGV. With 0 bases removed from V and 4 bases from J, the gap between germline ends came to 9 bases.

This receptor was identified in a woman between 65 and 79 years old with Graves' ophthalmopathy. Material: blood. The J gene is TRBJ1-2, the V gene TRBV11-2, with D uncertain. CDR3 bases: TGTGCCAGCAGCTTAGAGACGGCCTCCTATGGCTACACCTTC. This gives the protein CASSLETASYGYTF.